The source of this T cell receptor beta chain is a study of blood T cell repertoires in COVID-19. Across the whole study: Acute and convalescent COVID-19 specimens originated in the United States, Italy and Spain. T cells, B-cell-depleted T cells, or PBMCs supplied cDNA or gDNA.

Per the authors' pipeline: Estimated nucleated cell counts came from reference gene primer amplification. The method was immunoSEQ multiplex PCR; TCRdb's version includes in-frame clones alone and lacks a portion of them. Clone size and the V and J calls come from that table; the DNA yielded D and trimming. The table shows roughly 100,000 clones, with 65% to 90% occurring only once. This TCR was recovered from a man in his forties or fifties with acute or convalescent COVID-19. The sequencing input was peripheral blood.

The CDR3 loop is CASSLGGADTQYF. The CDR3 DNA is TGTGCCAGCAGTTTAGGGGGCGCAGATACGCAGTATTTT. V gene TRBV12-3 or TRBV12-4 combines with J gene TRBJ2-3, with TRBD1 as a possible D gene (5 bases). This CDR3 spans 13 amino acids. V dropped 1 base and J dropped 4 bases, with 6 bases sitting between them.